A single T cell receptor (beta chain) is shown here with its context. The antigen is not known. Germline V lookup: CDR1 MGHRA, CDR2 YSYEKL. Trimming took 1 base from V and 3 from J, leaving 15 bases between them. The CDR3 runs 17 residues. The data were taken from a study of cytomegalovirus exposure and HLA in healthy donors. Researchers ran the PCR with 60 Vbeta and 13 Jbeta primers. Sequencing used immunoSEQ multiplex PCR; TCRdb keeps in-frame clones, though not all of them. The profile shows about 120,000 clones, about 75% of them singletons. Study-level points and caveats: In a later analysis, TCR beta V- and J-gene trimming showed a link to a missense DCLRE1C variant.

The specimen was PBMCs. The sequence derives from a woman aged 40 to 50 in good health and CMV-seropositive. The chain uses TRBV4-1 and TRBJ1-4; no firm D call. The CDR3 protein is CASSQVGTGRANEKLFF. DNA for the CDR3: TGCGCCAGCAGCCAAGTTGGCACCGGCCGGGCTAATGAAAAACTGTTTTTT.